This T cell receptor beta chain is from a study of blood T cell repertoires in COVID-19. Study-wide background: The United States, Italy and Spain provided the acute and convalescent COVID-19 samples. T cells, B-cell-depleted T cells, or PBMCs supplied cDNA or gDNA.

Original data processing: Amplification with reference gene primers provided the estimates of nucleated cell counts. TCRdb's copy holds only in-frame clones and misses some; the assay was immunoSEQ multiplex PCR. The V and J calls and clone size come from that table; D and trimming were worked out from the DNA. The sample lists roughly 190,000 clones, around 80% occurring once. The CDR3 extends over 14 amino acids. Trimming removed 2 bases from V and 7 bases from J; junction bases left unmatched: 4. Germline values: CDR1 MNHNY, CDR2 SVGAGI (reference sequence). The chain couples TRBV6-6 to TRBJ1-5; 8 bases align to TRBD1. The sample consisted of peripheral blood. The clonotype originates from a human donor in a cohort sampled during active COVID-19. CDR3 DNA: TGTGCCAGCAGTTACGCAACAGGGGGGCAGCCCCAGCATTTT. It encodes CASSYATGGQPQHF.